The 3 T cell receptor beta chains below were found in one sample sequenced in a study of shared clonotypes between healthy human individuals. The data were produced by immunoSEQ multiplex PCR, yet TCRdb's version contains in-frame clones alone and is incomplete. Of about 470,000 clones listed, roughly 77% are singletons. The specimen sequenced was PBMCs. These TCRs come from a woman in her thirties or forties in good health. Some clones in this sample may be carry-over from other donors' samples.

V and J are TRBV2 and TRBJ2-5, with 7 bases fitting TRBD1. Germline CDR1 SNHLY, CDR2 FYNNEI. The CDR3 length is 15 residues. Trimming took 7 bases from V and 2 from J; bases not matched to a gene: 10. CDR3 loop: CASTPIRTGQETQYF. The CDR3 DNA is TGTGCCAGCACCCCGATCCGGACAGGTCAAGAGACCCAGTACTTC.

The rearrangement links TRBV2 to TRBJ2-7; tentatively, D is TRBD1 or TRBD2 (5 bases each). The CDR3 is made up of 13 amino acids. Per germline, CDR1 SNHLY and CDR2 FYNNEI. Trimming pared 4 bases from V and 5 bases from J, leaving 12 bases between. CDR3 bases: TGTGCCAGCAGTGTGTGGGGGAGCGACGAGCAGTACTTC. This codes for CASSVWGSDEQYF.

V and J are TRBV27 and TRBJ2-1; no clear D gene. Germline V gene lookup returns CDR1 MNHEY and CDR2 SMNVEV (reference sequence). CDR3 length: 13 residues. V lost 4 bases and J lost 6, with 10 bases in between. The CDR3 sequence is CASSYRTGNEQFF. CDR3 nucleotides: TGTGCCAGCAGTTATCGGACGGGCAATGAGCAGTTCTTC.